The source of this T cell receptor (beta chain) is a study of shared clonotypes between healthy human individuals. Study overall: Per donor, three plates held CD4 naive cells, three held CD4 memory, two held CD8 naive and one held CD8 memory. Study observations and caveats: Researchers sampled only blood; tissue repertoires likely differ. Approximately 5.1% was the fraction of naive CD4 clonotypes found shared across several donors.

Adults of Caucasian background living in Nashville, Tennessee made up all donors. The V gene end was trimmed by 0 bases and the J gene end by 2 bases; junction bases not matched to a gene: 11. This CDR3 is built from 18 residues. Germline CDR1 is MNHEY and CDR2 is SMNVEV (reference sequence). This clone has only one observation. What it binds is unknown. Libraries were prepared by immunoSEQ multiplex PCR; TCRdb keeps only in-frame clonotypes and omits some of them. Here the sample spans roughly 2.6 million clones, around 94% being singletons. The receptor's source is a young man in good health. The V call is TRBV27, the J call TRBJ2-3; 7 bases agree with TRBD2. Sequencing was carried out using naive CD4+ T cells sorted from blood. Noted subset: CD45RA+ positively selected. The CDR3 DNA reads as TGTGCCAGCAGTTTATCTGTTTTGTCTAGCGGAGCCACAGATACGCAGTATTTT. Protein: CASSLSVLSSGATDTQYF.